This entry describes one T cell receptor (beta chain). Its target is unknown. These data belong to a study of CD8 T cells in ankylosing spondylitis. 5'-RACE, quantitative and with molecular barcodes, yielded the TCR beta libraries. TCRdb itself ran the 5' RACE reads through MiXCR, one entry per CDR3 protein. The sample comprises about 160,000 distinct CDR3 sequences, 9.8% of which are singletons, and about 14% rests with the top ten. The germline CDR1 and CDR2 sequences are GTSNPN and SVGIG (reference sequence). The CDR3 length is 14 residues. Trimming stripped 2 bases from V and 2 bases from J, with 10 bases between. Study conclusions and caveats: Fewer than ten highly homologous variants made up a TCR beta motif that seemed to typify ankylosing spondylitis blood. Enrichment of disease-linked clones was reportedly significant in matched ankylosing spondylitis synovial fluid. Those disease-linked clones were CD8+; they were also relatively rare in peripheral blood.

This clonotype was obtained from a female donor with ankylosing spondylitis or in good health (not recorded which). Sequenced material: blood, either unsorted or a sorted T cell fraction (not recorded which). The chain uses TRBV30 and TRBJ2-1; D could derive from TRBD1 or TRBD2 (5 bases each). This chain's CDR3 is CAWSWDGTYNEQFF. CDR3 nucleotide sequence: TGTGCCTGGAGTTGGGACGGGACCTACAATGAGCAGTTCTTC.